This TCR beta chain appears in the sequencing data of a study of blood T cells in healthy people across ages. Overall study results and limits: Greater diversity and more naive CD4+ cells were seen in long-lived donors than in aged donors.

Alongside a J-beta primer mix, a sample-barcoded 5' primer served in a second PCR lasting about 7 to 12 cycles. TCRdb re-called the 5' RACE reads through MiXCR, storing one row per CDR3 protein. The table records over a million distinct CDR3 sequences, 40% to 50% of them present only once. As regards this clonotype: The antigen is undetermined.

Aged roughly 6 to 90, donors were systemically healthy Caucasians from Russia. The CDR3 runs to 13 residues. Per germline, CDR1 DFQATT and CDR2 SNEGSKA (reference sequence). Sample: blood. This TCR was sampled from a woman aged 18-29 years in good health. The chain combines TRBV20-1 with TRBJ2-1, with D possibly being TRBD1 (5 bases). The assigned J gene may be wrong: the sequence end matches TRBJ2-7 better. This CDR3 is CSLGRGFDNEQYF. The DNA for the CDR3 is TGCAGCCTGGGGCGCGGCTTTGACAATGAGCAGTACTTC.